This TCR beta chain was captured in a study of cytomegalovirus exposure and HLA in healthy donors. Study observations and caveats: The classifier was said to identify cytomegalovirus status with high specificity and sensitivity. In vitro confirmation showed three CMV-associated chains to be CMV antigen specific.

The roughly 120-subject validation cohort, separate from the approximately 670-subject first cohort, included the donors. CDR1 and CDR2 from the germline V gene are LGHNA and YNFKEQ. J was trimmed by 7 bases and V by 3 bases; bases with no gene match: 5. The CDR3 covers 14 residues. With regard to this clone: Its specificity is unknown.

This table comes from immunoSEQ multiplex PCR, and its TCRdb copy is limited to in-frame clones, with some not included. The sample yields more than 250,000 clones, around 90% seen once. The V call is TRBV4-2, the J call TRBJ2-4; 8 bases agree with TRBD2. The source is a woman aged 30 to 39 in good health and CMV-seropositive. Sequencing was carried out using PBMCs. CDR3 region: CASSQGAGVNIQYF. The DNA for the CDR3 is TGTGCCAGCAGCCAGGGAGCGGGAGTGAACATTCAGTACTTC.